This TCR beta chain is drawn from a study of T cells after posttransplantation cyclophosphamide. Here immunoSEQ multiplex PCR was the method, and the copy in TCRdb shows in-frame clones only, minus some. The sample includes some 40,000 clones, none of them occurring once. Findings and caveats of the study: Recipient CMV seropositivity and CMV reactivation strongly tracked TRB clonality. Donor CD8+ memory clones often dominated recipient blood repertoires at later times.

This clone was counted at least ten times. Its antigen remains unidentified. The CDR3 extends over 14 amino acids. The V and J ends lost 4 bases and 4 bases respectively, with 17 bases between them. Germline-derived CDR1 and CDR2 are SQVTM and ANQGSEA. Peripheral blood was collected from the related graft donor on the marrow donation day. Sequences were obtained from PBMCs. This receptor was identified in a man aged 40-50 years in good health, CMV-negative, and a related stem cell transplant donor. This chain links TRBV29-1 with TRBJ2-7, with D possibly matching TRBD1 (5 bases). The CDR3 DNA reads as TGCAGCGTTGTTTTGCAGGGCAATTCGTACGAGCAGTACTTC. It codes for CSVVLQGNSYEQYF.